These 17 T cell receptor beta chains were all obtained from the same sample, sequenced in a study of cytomegalovirus exposure and HLA in healthy donors. The PCR contained 60 Vbeta and 13 Jbeta primers. The table came from immunoSEQ multiplex PCR; TCRdb's copy has only in-frame clones and leaves some out. The sample holds approximately 190,000 clones, 70% to 80% seen once. Material for sequencing was PBMCs. All receptors come from a woman under 40 in good health and CMV-seropositive.

V gene TRBV11-3 combines with J gene TRBJ2-5; D uncertain. The J call may be wrong; the DNA end is better matched by TRBJ2-7. Germline V gene data show CDR1 as SGHNT and CDR2 as YENEEA. This CDR3 has 13 amino acids. The CDR3 is CASTTESSYEQYF. The CDR3 DNA reads TGTGCCAGCACCACCGAATCAAGCTACGAGCAGTACTTC.

J is TRBJ2-7 and V is TRBV7-8; 7 bases match TRBD1. Per the germline V gene, CDR1 is SGHVS and CDR2 is FQNEAQ. J was trimmed by 3 bases and V by 5 bases; bases with no gene match: 4. The CDR3 contains 13 residues. The CDR3 bases are TGTGCCAGCAGCGCCTACAGGGGCTACGAGCAGTACTTC. It translates to CASSAYRGYEQYF.

This clone came up once. The rearrangement uses TRBV4-3 and TRBJ2-7; 10 bases match TRBD1. This CDR3 region has 18 residues. CDR1 LGHNA and CDR2 YSLEER come from the germline V gene. Unmatched junction bases numbered 19, after V lost 4 bases and J lost 7 bases. The CDR3, as DNA: TGCGCCAGCAGCCGATCCACTCCTCGGGACAGGGGATCGGATGAGCAGTACTTC. It specifies CASSRSTPRDRGSDEQYF.

This clone was counted a few times. J is TRBJ2-3 and V is TRBV6-1; TRBD2 matches 9 bases. The CDR3 runs 15 residues. Germline CDR1 reads MNHNS; CDR2 reads SASEGT. Germline trimming cut 8 bases from V and 4 bases from J; bases unmatched to any gene: 10. The CDR3 spells CASDRGGGGADTQYF. CDR3 DNA sequence: TGTGCCAGCGACCGCGGGGGCGGGGGGGCAGATACGCAGTATTTT.

The V call is TRBV28, the J call TRBJ1-5; 7 bases fit TRBD1. The CDR3 has 15 residues. V lost 3 bases and J lost 2; bases outside the gene matches: 4. The germline V gene has CDR1 MDHEN and CDR2 SYDVKM. CDR3 bases: TGTGCCAGCAGTTTCAGGGGGGTGGGCAATCAGCCCCAGCATTTT. Its translation is CASSFRGVGNQPQHF.

The genes are TRBV7-9 and TRBJ2-1; D is uncertain. The CDR3 runs to 12 residues. V lost 0 bases and J 10 bases, leaving 7 bases between the germline ends. The germline CDR1 and CDR2 sequences are SEHNR and FQNEAQ (reference sequence). DNA for the CDR3: TGTGCCAGCAGCTTAGCCTGGCCAGAGCAGTTCTTC. Translating it yields CASSLAWPEQFF.

The chain carries TRBV5-1 and TRBJ1-2, with 7 bases lining up with TRBD1. The CDR3 has 17 amino acids. Looked up from germline, CDR1 is SGHRS and CDR2 is YFSETQ. J gave up 2 bases and V 0 bases, and 10 bases lay outside the gene matches. CDR3 bases: TGCGCCAGCAGCTTGGGGGGTGGGACAGCCTCCAACTATGGCTACACCTTC. Translation: CASSLGGGTASNYGYTF.

V usage is TRBV6-1 and J usage is TRBJ1-2, with 7 bases fitting TRBD1. The CDR3 consists of 15 residues. CDR1 and CDR2 (germline): MNHNS, SASEGT. The V and J ends lost 7 bases and 8 bases, in that order; junction bases with no gene match: 16. CDR3 in DNA: TGTGCCAGCAACAGAATACAGGGGTCGGCGGGGGGCTACACCTTC. Translated: CASNRIQGSAGGYTF.

The chain carries TRBV14 and TRBJ1-5, with no clear D. Germline assignment: CDR1 SGHDN and CDR2 FVKESK. This CDR3 contains 13 residues. V lost 0 bases, J lost 4 bases, and 4 bases lay in between. This chain's CDR3 is CASSQDHNQPQHF. The CDR3 DNA reads TGTGCCAGCAGCCAAGATCATAATCAGCCCCAGCATTTT.

V is TRBV18 and J is TRBJ1-5; 8 bases are shared with TRBD1. V was clipped by 3 bases and J by 0 bases; unmatched bases: 4. Germline V lookup: CDR1 KGHSH, CDR2 LQKENI. The CDR3 is 16 residues long. The CDR3 sequence is CASSPDRVYSNQPQHF. In DNA form, the CDR3 reads TGTGCCAGCTCACCGGACAGGGTTTATAGCAATCAGCCCCAGCATTTT.

A single count supports this clone. This chain uses TRBV27 with TRBJ1-1; 7 nucleotides match TRBD1. The CDR3 is 14 amino acids. Germline CDR1 and CDR2: MNHEY and SMNVEV (reference sequence). V gave up 3 bases and J gave up 0 bases; unmatched junction bases: 1. The DNA of the CDR3 is TGTGCCAGCAGTTTCCAGGGGGTGAACACTGAAGCTTTCTTT. Amino acids: CASSFQGVNTEAFF.

The J gene is TRBJ1-6, the V gene TRBV27, with 7 bases lining up with TRBD1. Germline values: CDR1 MNHEY, CDR2 SMNVEV (reference sequence). V shed 6 bases, J shed 7 bases, and the junction held 12 bases outside the gene matches. This CDR3 comprises 16 residues. The CDR3 is CASSRAPGQLNSPLHF. In DNA form, the CDR3 reads TGTGCCAGCAGCAGAGCGCCGGGACAGTTGAATTCACCCCTCCACTTT.

The chain employs TRBV11-2 and TRBJ2-7, with 7 bases matching TRBD2. Trimming removed 0 bases from V and 8 bases from J; junction bases left unmatched: 10. The CDR3 is 15 amino acids. Germline loops: CDR1 SGHAT, CDR2 FQNNGV. The CDR3 protein is CASSLDGTSEVQQYF. For the CDR3, the DNA is TGTGCCAGCAGCTTAGATGGTACTAGCGAGGTCCAGCAGTACTTC.

Written as DNA, the CDR3 is TGTGCCAGCAGTCAAGGACAGATTAATGAAAAACTGTTTTTT. As protein: CASSQGQINEKLFF. The V call is TRBV2, the J call TRBJ1-4; a possible D gene is TRBD1 (6 bases). The germline V gene encodes CDR1 SNHLY and CDR2 FYNNEI. V was pared by 5 bases and J by 4 bases, with 11 bases between. This CDR3 contains 14 residues.

This sequence joins TRBV27 and TRBJ1-2; a weak D match, TRBD1 (5 bases). Looked up from germline, CDR1 is MNHEY and CDR2 is SMNVEV (reference sequence). The CDR3 has 14 amino acids. The germline V and J ends were trimmed by 4 bases and 4 bases, with 13 bases remaining between them. This chain's CDR3 is CASSSRDSLYGYTF. CDR3 nucleotide sequence: TGTGCCAGCAGTTCGAGGGACTCTCTCTATGGCTACACCTTC.

The CDR3 DNA sequence: TGTGCCAGCAGTGACGGTAACGAGCAGTACTTC. This codes for CASSDGNEQYF. The chain recombines TRBV2 with TRBJ2-7, with D unclear. The germline CDR1 and CDR2 sequences are SNHLY and FYNNEI. The CDR3 is 11 amino acids. Trimming took 3 bases from V and 5 from J, leaving 5 bases between them.

This chain connects TRBV29-1 to TRBJ2-6; unclear D gene. The germline V gene encodes CDR1 SQVTM and CDR2 ANQGSEA. V gave up 3 bases and J gave up 4 bases, with 4 bases separating them. CDR3 length: 12 residues. The DNA of the CDR3 is TGCAGCGTTGAGGAGGGGGCCAACGTCCTGACTTTC. Protein: CSVEEGANVLTF.